What follows are 2 T cell receptor beta chains derived from one specimen sequenced in a study of kidney transplant recipient with SARS-CoV-2 infection. Via MiXCR, TCRdb re-called the reads, giving one row per CDR3 protein. This sample has 200,000 to 300,000 distinct CDR3 sequences, with around 30% found just once. Material: a blood sample, obtained at baseline and on day 111 from a kidney transplant recipient. The receptors derive from a male patient aged 30 to 40 who had COVID-19 and was a kidney transplant recipient. Some T cells may be graft donor cells.

This chain connects TRBV6-9 to TRBJ1-2; the D is unclear. CDR1 is MNHGY, CDR2 SVAAGI, per germline. CDR3 length: 17 residues. Trimming stripped 5 bases from V and 4 bases from J, with 23 bases between. For the CDR3, the DNA is TGTGCCAGCAGTGAAGCCCTGCCTTACGGAAGGACCTATGGCTACACCTTC. It specifies CASSEALPYGRTYGYTF.

This clonotype was detected once. This may come from a read error, since a much larger clone is one base off. The chain uses TRBV27 and TRBJ2-2; D possibly corresponds to TRBD2 (5 bases). The CDR3 is 15 residues long. The germline V gene encodes CDR1 MNHEY and CDR2 SMNVEV (reference sequence). CDR3 residues: CASSLGGLVTGELLF. CDR3 bases: TGTGCCAGCAGTTTGGGTGGGTTGGTCACCGGGGAGCTGCTTTTT.